Below are 11 T cell receptor beta chains sequenced from a single sample in a study of Graves' ophthalmopathy and Graves' hyperthyroidism. TCR beta CDR3 amplification used RNA transcripts. A first-round RT-PCR used HTBI primers, followed by a second-round multiplex PCR. TCRdb re-called the multiplex PCR reads through MiXCR, storing one row per CDR3 protein. The sample gives over 650,000 distinct CDR3 sequences, about 40% of which show up once; roughly 3.5% is in the top ten. What was sequenced was peripheral blood. The receptors originated from an adult man with Graves' ophthalmopathy.

The rearrangement joins TRBV14 to TRBJ2-3; 12 positions match TRBD2. The CDR3 is 13 amino acids. The V gene end was trimmed by 8 bases and the J gene end by 5 bases; junction bases not matched to a gene: 2. Germline-derived CDR1 and CDR2 are SGHDN and FVKESK. The CDR3 coding sequence is TGTGCCAGCGGACTAGCGGGGCGAGATACGCAGTATTTT. It is translated as CASGLAGRDTQYF. Full variable domain (remainder filled in from reference TRBV14 and TRBJ2-3): EAGVTQFPSHSVIEKGQTVTLRCDPISGHDNLYWYRRVMGKEIKFLLHFVKESKQDESGMPNNRFLAERTGGTYSTLKVQPAELEDSGVYFCASGLAGRDTQYFGPGTRLTVL.

About this clonotype: One junction end does not reproduce the germline sequence, and a read error may be involved. The chain has TRBV10-3 and TRBJ2-5; TRBD2 aligns across 14 bases. The CDR3 covers 18 residues. Per the germline V gene, CDR1 is ENHRY and CDR2 is SYGVKD. The CDR3 nucleotides are TGTGCCAGCAGTTTAGACTTGGCGCACGGGACTAGCGGGGGGACCCAGTACTTC. Translating gives CASSLDLAHGTSGGTQYF.

Remarks on this clonotype: The junction and the germline gene differ at one end; a read error may be behind it. V is TRBV12-3 or TRBV12-4 and J is TRBJ1-4; unclear D gene. This CDR3 region has 13 residues. CDR3 sequence (DNA): TGTGCCAGCAGCCCAGACAATAATAAAAAACTGTTTTTT. It encodes CASSPDNNKKLFF.

The sample holds one count of this clonotype. This chain connects TRBV25-1 to TRBJ2-5; no clear D. The length of the CDR3 is 15 residues. The V gene lost 6 bases and the J gene lost 2 bases, with 16 bases spanning the gap. Germline V gene lookup returns CDR1 MGHDK and CDR2 SYGVNS. CDR3 DNA: TGTGCCAGCAGCGAGTTAAGAGATCAGCAAGAGACCCAGTACTTC. It yields the protein CASSELRDQQETQYF.

The chain uses TRBV6-4 and TRBJ2-6; TRBD1 matches at 7 bases. Trimming cost V 8 bases and J 4 bases; bases outside gene matches: 8. Germline CDR1 MRHNA, CDR2 SNTAGT. The CDR3 covers 15 residues. CDR3 nucleotide sequence: TGTGCCAGCTCGCAAGGGGGCGCAGGGGCCAACGTCCTGACTTTC. Translating gives CASSQGGAGANVLTF.

The sample holds many counts of this clonotype. The chain links TRBV24-1 to TRBJ2-3; D uncertain. CDR1 KGHDR and CDR2 SFDVKD come from the germline V gene. With 9 bases removed from V and 1 base from J, the gap between germline ends came to 10 bases. This CDR3 spans 13 amino acids. The DNA for the CDR3 is TGTGCCACCGCCACCCTCCGCACAGATACGCAGTATTTT. It yields the protein CATATLRTDTQYF.

The chain is built from TRBV7-2 and TRBJ1-2; D not certain. From germline, CDR1 is SGHTA and CDR2 FQGNSA. Trimming cost V 5 bases and J 3 bases, with 19 bases left between them. The CDR3 spans 16 residues. The CDR3 DNA follows: TGTGCCAGCAGCACACTAGGCCAAGGAGGCGACTATGGCTACACCTTC. Translation gives CASSTLGQGGDYGYTF.

This clonotype showed up many times. The chain employs TRBV12-3 or TRBV12-4 and TRBJ1-5; D might be TRBD1 (6 bases). CDR3 length: 15 amino acids. V dropped 2 bases and J dropped 7 bases, with 15 bases sitting between them. CDR3 region: CASSLTGGGGQPQHF. The CDR3 region has the DNA TGTGCCAGCAGTTTAACGGGGGGCGGGGGCCAGCCCCAGCATTTT.

This clonotype has ten or more counts. The chain couples TRBV19 to TRBJ2-7; D remains ambiguous. This CDR3 is 13 amino acids long. Between the trimmed V and J ends, which lost 6 bases and 2 bases, there was a span of 11 bases. Germline V lookup: CDR1 LNHDA, CDR2 SQIVND (reference sequence). CDR3 DNA sequence: TGTGCCAGTAGCCTCAGCTTAACCTACGAGCAGTACTTC. It yields the protein CASSLSLTYEQYF.

This clonotype has ten or more counts. This rearrangement joins TRBV5-6 to TRBJ2-5, with a weak D call TRBD1 (6 bases). This CDR3 comprises 15 residues. Germline CDR1 reads SGHDT; CDR2 reads YYEEEE. V was trimmed by 0 bases and J by 4 bases, leaving 13 bases between them. The CDR3 is CASSLEQQGGETQYF. CDR3 in DNA: TGTGCCAGCAGCTTGGAACAACAGGGCGGAGAGACCCAGTACTTC.

This clonotype was detected a few times. This sequence joins TRBV12-3 or TRBV12-4 and TRBJ1-2; D gene uncertain. This CDR3 comprises 13 residues. The V and J ends lost 3 bases and 5 bases respectively, with 10 bases between them. CDR3 loop: CASSLRGQYGYTF. The CDR3 region has the DNA TGTGCCAGCAGTTTGCGGGGTCAGTATGGCTACACCTTC.